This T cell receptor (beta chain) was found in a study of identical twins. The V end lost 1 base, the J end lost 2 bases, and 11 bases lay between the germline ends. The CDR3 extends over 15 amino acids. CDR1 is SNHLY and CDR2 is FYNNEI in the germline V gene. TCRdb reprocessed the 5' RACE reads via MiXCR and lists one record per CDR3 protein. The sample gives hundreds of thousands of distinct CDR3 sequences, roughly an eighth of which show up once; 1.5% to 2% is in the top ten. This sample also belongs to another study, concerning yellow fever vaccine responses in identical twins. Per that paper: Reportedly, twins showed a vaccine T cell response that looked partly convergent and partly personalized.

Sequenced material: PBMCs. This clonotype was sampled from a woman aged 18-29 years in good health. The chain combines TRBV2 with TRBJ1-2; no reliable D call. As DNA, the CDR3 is TGTGCCAGCAGTGAAGGGTGGGGAACGAACTATGGCTACACCTTC. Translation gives CASSEGWGTNYGYTF.